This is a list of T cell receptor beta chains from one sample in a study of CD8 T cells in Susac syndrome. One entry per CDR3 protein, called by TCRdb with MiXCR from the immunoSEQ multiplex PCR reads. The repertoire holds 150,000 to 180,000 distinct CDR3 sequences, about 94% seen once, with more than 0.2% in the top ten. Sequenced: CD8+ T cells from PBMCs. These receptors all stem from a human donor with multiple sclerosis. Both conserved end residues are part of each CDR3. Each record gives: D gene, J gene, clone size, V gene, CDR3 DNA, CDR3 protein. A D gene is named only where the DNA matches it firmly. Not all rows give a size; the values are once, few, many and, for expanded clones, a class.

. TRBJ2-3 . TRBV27 TGTGCCAGCAGGCGCAGCACAGATACGCAGTATTTT CASRRSTDTQYF
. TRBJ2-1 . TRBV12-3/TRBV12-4 TGTGCCAGCAGTTTAAAAAAGGATGAGCAGTTCTTC CASSLKKDEQFF
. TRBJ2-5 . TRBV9 TGTGCCAGCAGCGTAGGGGGATGGGAGACCCAGTACTTC CASSVGGWETQYF
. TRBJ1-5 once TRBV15 TGTGCCACCAGCAGAGATAGGAGCCGCAATCAGCCCCAGCATTTT CATSRDRSRNQPQHF
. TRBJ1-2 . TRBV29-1 TGCAGCGTTGAAAGGGTTATCGGCTACACCTTC CSVERVIGYTF
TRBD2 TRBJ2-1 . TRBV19 TGTGCCAGTAGTAGTCTCGGACTAGGTTCCCTCAATGAGCAGTTCTTC CASSSLGLGSLNEQFF
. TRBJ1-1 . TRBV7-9 TGTGCCAGCATCCCGATCGGGCAGGAGGACACTGAAGCTTTCTTT CASIPIGQEDTEAFF
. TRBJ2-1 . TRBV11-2 TGTGCCAGCAGCTCCAGGACCTACAATGAGCAGTTCTTC CASSSRTYNEQFF
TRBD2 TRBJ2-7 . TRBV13 TGTGCCAGCAGCTGGGGAAGCGGGGGGGCCTCCGAGCAGTACTTC CASSWGSGGASEQYF
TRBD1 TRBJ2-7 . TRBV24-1 TGTGCCACCAGTGATCCTAGACAGGGGTATTTCGAGCAGTACTTC CATSDPRQGYFEQYF
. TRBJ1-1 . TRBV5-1 TGCGCCAGCAGCTTATCCGGGTCGGGGCTGAACACTGAAGCTTTCTTT CASSLSGSGLNTEAFF
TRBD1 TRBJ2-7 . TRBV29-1 TGCAGCGTTGAAGTTTTGGGACAGGGGGACTACGAGCAGTACTTC CSVEVLGQGDYEQYF
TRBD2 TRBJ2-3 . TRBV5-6 TGTGCCAGCTGGGGGGAGGGAGTGGATACGCAGTATTTT CASWGEGVDTQYF
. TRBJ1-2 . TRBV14 TGTGCCAGCAGCCAAGCAGTCAACTATGGCTACACCTTC CASSQAVNYGYTF
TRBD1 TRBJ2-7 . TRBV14 TGTGCCAGCCGGCCAGGGGGCTCCTACGAGCAGTACTTC CASRPGGSYEQYF
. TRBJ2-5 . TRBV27 TGTGCCAGCAGTCAGTTAGGGGAGACCCAGTACTTC CASSQLGETQYF
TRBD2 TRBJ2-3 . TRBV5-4 TGTGCCAGCAGCACCCTAGCGGCTGGCACAGATACGCAGTATTTT CASSTLAAGTDTQYF
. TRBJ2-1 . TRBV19 TGTGCCAGTAGTATAGGTAGCTCACGGAGTGAGCAGTTCTTC CASSIGSSRSEQFF
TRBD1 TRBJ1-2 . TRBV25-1 TGTGCCAGCAGTCTTCGGACAGGACGCTATGGCTACACCTTC CASSLRTGRYGYTF
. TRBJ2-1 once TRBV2 TGTGCCAGCAGTGACTACAGGGCTTCCTACAATGAGCAGTTCTTC CASSDYRASYNEQFF
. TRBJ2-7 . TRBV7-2 TGTGCCAGCAGCTTTCGGGTTGGCCACGAGCAGTACTTC CASSFRVGHEQYF
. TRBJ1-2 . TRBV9 TGTGCCAGCGGTGTACAGAGCCCCGATTGGGGCTACACCTTC CASGVQSPDWGYTF
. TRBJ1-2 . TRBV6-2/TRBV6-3 TGTGCCAGCAGTTACTCAAAGAGGGACGGCTACACCTTC CASSYSKRDGYTF
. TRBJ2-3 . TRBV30 TGTGCCTGCCGTCCAGGAAATCGGGGGGATACGCAGTATTTT CACRPGNRGDTQYF